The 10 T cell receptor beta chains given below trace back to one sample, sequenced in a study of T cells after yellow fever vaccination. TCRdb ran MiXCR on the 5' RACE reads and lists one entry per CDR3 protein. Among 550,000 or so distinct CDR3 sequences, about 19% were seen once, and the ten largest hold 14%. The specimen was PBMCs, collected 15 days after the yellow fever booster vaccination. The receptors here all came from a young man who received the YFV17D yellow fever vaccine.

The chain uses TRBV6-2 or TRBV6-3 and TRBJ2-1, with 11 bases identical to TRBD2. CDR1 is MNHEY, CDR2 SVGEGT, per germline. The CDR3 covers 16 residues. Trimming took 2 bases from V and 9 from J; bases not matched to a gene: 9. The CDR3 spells CASSYITSGRLFEQFF. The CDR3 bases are TGTGCCAGCAGTTACATTACTAGCGGGAGACTCTTTGAGCAGTTCTTC.

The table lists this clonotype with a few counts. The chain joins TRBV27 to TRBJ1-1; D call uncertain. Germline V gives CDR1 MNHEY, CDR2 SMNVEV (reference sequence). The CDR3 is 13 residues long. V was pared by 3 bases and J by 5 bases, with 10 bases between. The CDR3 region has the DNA TGTGCCAGCAGTTTTTCGGGAGGAACTGAAGCTTTCTTT. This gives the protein CASSFSGGTEAFF.

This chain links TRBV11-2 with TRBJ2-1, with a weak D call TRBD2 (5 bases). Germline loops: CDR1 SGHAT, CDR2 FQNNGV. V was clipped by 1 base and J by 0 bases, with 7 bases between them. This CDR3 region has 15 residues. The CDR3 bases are TGTGCCAGCAGCTTAGGCGGGTACTCCTACAATGAGCAGTTCTTC. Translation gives CASSLGGYSYNEQFF.

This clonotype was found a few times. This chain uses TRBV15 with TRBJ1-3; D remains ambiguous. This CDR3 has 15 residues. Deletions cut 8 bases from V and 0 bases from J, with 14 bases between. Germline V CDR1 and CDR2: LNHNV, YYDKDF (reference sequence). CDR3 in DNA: TGTGCCACCCGAAGACGGACCGACTCTGGAAACACCATATATTTT. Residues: CATRRRTDSGNTIYF.

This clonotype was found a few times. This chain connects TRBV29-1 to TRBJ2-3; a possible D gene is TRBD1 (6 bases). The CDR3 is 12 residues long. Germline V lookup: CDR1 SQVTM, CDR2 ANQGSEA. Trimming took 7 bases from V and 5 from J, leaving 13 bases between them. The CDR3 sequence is CSGTDPGDTQYF. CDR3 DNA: TGCAGCGGGACAGATCCTGGAGATACGCAGTATTTT.

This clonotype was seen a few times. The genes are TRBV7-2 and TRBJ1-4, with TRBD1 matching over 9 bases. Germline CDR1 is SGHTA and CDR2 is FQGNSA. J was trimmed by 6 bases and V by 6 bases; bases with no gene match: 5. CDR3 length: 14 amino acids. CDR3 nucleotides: TGTGCCAGCAGGCTACAGGGGGCCTATGAAAAACTGTTTTTT. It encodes CASRLQGAYEKLFF. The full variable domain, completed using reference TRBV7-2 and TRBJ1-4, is GAGVSQSPSNKVTEKGKDVELRCDPISGHTALYWYRQSLGQGLEFLIYFQGNSAPDKSGLPSDRFSAERTGGSVSTLTIQRTQQEDSAVYLCASRLQGAYEKLFFGSGTQLSVL.

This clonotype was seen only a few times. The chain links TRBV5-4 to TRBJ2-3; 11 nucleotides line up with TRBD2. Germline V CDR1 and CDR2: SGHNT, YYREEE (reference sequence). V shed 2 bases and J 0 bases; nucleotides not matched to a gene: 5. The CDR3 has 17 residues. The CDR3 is CASSFAGLAASTDTQYF. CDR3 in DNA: TGTGCCAGCAGCTTTGCGGGACTAGCGGCTAGCACAGATACGCAGTATTTT.

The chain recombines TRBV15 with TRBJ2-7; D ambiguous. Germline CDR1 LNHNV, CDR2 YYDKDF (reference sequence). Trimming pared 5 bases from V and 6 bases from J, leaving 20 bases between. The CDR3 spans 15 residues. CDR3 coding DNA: TGTGCCACCAGCCGAAAAAGGGAATCCCAGGCCGAGCAGTACTTC. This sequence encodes CATSRKRESQAEQYF.

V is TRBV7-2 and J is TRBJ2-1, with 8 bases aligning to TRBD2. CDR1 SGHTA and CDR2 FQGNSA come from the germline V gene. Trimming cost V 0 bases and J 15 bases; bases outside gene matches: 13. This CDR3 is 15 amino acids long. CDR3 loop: CASSLAGTSESKAFF. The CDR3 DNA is TGTGCCAGCAGCTTAGCGGGGACTAGTGAGTCCAAGGCGTTCTTC.

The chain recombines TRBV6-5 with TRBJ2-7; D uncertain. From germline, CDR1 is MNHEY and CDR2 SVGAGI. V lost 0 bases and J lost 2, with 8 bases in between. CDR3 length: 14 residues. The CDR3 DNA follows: TGTGCCAGCAGTTACTCCTTCGGTACCTACGAGCAGTACTTC. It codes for CASSYSFGTYEQYF.